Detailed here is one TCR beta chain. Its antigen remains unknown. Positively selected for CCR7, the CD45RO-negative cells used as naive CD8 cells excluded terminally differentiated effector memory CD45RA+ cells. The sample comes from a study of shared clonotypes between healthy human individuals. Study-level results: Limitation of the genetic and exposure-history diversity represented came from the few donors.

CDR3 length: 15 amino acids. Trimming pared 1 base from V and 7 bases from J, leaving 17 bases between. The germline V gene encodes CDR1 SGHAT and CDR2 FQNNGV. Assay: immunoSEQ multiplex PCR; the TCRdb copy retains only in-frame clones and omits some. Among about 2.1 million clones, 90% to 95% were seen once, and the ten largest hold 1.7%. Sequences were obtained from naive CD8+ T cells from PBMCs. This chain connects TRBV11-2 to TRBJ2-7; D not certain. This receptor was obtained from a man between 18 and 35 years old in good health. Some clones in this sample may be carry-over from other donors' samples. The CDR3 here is CASSLGSGRPWEQYF. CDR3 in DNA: TGTGCCAGCAGCTTAGGGAGTGGACGGCCCTGGGAGCAGTACTTC.